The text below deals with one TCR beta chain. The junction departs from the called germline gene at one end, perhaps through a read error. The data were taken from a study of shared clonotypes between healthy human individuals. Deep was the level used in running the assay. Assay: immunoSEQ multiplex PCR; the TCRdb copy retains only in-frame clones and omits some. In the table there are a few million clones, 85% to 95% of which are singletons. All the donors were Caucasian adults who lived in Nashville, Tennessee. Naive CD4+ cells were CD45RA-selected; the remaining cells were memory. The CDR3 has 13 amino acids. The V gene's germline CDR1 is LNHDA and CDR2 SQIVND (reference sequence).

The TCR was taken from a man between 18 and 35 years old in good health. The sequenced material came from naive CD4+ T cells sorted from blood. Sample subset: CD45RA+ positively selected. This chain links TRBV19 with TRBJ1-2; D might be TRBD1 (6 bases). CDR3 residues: CASSLNRDTDSNF. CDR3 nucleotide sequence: TGTGCCAGTAGTTTAAACCGGGACACCGATTCAAACTTC. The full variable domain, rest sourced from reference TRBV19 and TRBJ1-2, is DGGITQSPKYLFRKEGQNVTLSCEQNLNHDAMYWYRQDPGQGLRLIYYSQIVNDFQKGDIAEGYSVSREKKESFPLTVTSAQKNPTAFYLCASSLNRDTDSNFGSGTRLTVV.